Each of the 6 T cell receptor beta chains below was sequenced from the same sample in a study of CD8 T cell repertoires and HIV-1 epitope variants. Using immunoSEQ multiplex PCR, the repertoire was profiled, and TCRdb retains in-frame clones only, with some absent. The sample consists of approximately 5,000 clones, about 65% of them appearing once. Their antigens are not known. Sequenced sample: cultured CD8+ T cells derived from PBMCs. The receptors originated from a male donor with HIV.

The chain joins TRBV4-2 to TRBJ1-2; D not resolved. Germline V CDR1 and CDR2: LGHNA, YNFKEQ. V shed 0 bases and J shed 0 bases, with 11 bases lying between them. The CDR3 is 16 amino acids. DNA of the CDR3: TGTGCCAGCAGCCAAGAGGAAGGTGAGGCTAACTATGGCTACACCTTC. This encodes CASSQEEGEANYGYTF.

This chain's CDR3 is CASSLRGYEQYF. CDR3 sequence (DNA): TGTGCCAGCAGCTTGAGGGGATACGAGCAGTACTTC. The rearrangement joins TRBV5-4 to TRBJ2-7, with D perhaps matching TRBD1 (5 bases). Germline V gives CDR1 SGHNT, CDR2 YYREEE (reference sequence). This CDR3 has 12 amino acids. Trimming removed 1 base at V and 4 bases at J, with 6 bases between.

This clone is medium-sized in the sample. CDR3 DNA: TGTGCCAGCAGTCTCATAGCGGGAGGGCCCGAGCAGTACTTC. This gives the protein CASSLIAGGPEQYF. The chain uses TRBV27 and TRBJ2-7; 11 bases map to TRBD2. CDR1 and CDR2 (germline): MNHEY, SMNVEV (reference sequence). The CDR3 covers 14 residues. Losses at the gene ends were 5 bases for V and 6 bases for J; bases not matched to a gene: 6.

The gene calls are TRBV28 and TRBJ2-3, with a possible D match to TRBD2 (7 bases). Trimming removed 7 bases from V and 1 base from J, with 15 bases in between. CDR3 length: 15 residues. Germline CDR1 and CDR2: MDHEN and SYDVKM. In DNA, the CDR3 is TGTGCCAGCATCCTTGGGGGGGGCGGCACAGATACGCAGTATTTT. It is translated as CASILGGGGTDTQYF.

V and J are TRBV19 and TRBJ2-2; D is perhaps TRBD1 or TRBD2 (7 bases each). The germline gives CDR1 LNHDA, CDR2 SQIVND (reference sequence). The CDR3 extends over 12 amino acids. Deletions cut 11 bases from V and 5 bases from J, with 12 bases between. The CDR3 is CASGGGTGELFF. The DNA of the CDR3 is TGTGCCTCAGGGGGAGGGACCGGGGAGCTGTTTTTT.

The chain has TRBV6-6 and TRBJ1-6, with a weak D call TRBD1 (6 bases). The V gene lost 2 bases and the J gene lost 8 bases, with 10 bases spanning the gap. The germline CDR1 and CDR2 sequences are MNHNY and SVGAGI (reference sequence). CDR3 length equals 14 residues. CDR3 in DNA: TGTGCCAGCAGTTACCCGGAGGGGGATTCACCCCTCCACTTT. Protein sequence: CASSYPEGDSPLHF.